The T cell receptor beta chain under discussion was sequenced for a study of blood T cell repertoires in COVID-19. Turning to the study itself: The study counted Cohort 3 donors as recovered given two negative PCRs, clearance, or symptom resolution.

Enrollees, about 18 to 89 years old, lived in 25 or so US areas. Cohort placement rested on clinical history that participants reported themselves. CDR3 size: 14 residues. The V gene end was trimmed by 8 bases and the J gene end by 5 bases; junction bases not matched to a gene: 10. Germline CDR1 MGHDK, CDR2 SYGVNS. This clone has just one count. Sequencing was performed with immunoSEQ multiplex PCR; in TCRdb, only in-frame clones are kept and a portion is missing. In the table there are fewer than 200,000 clones, 70% to 85% of which are singletons. The chain joins TRBV25-1 to TRBJ2-5; 8 bases align to TRBD1. The sequenced sample was PBMCs or T cells enriched from blood (not recorded which). This receptor was identified in a woman between 70 and 85 years old in a cohort exposed to, infected with or recovered from COVID-19 (not recorded which). The CDR3 loop is CASGGDRWRETQYF. In nucleotides, the CDR3 is TGTGCCAGCGGAGGGGACAGGTGGAGGGAGACCCAGTACTTC.